Following are 17 T cell receptor beta chains from one sample sequenced in a study of monozygotic twins with inflammatory bowel disease. TCRdb reprocessed the 5' RACE reads and reports one entry per CDR3 protein, with no DNA. This repertoire includes around 380,000 distinct CDR3 sequences. Sequenced sample: blood. The receptors were sampled from a human donor with ulcerative colitis or Crohn's disease, or a healthy co-twin of an affected twin (not recorded which).

CDR3 amino acids: CSARDLGTGALNSPLHF. The chain carries TRBV20-1 and TRBJ1-6; there is no DNA to check the TCRdb D call of TRBD1. This CDR3 is built from 17 residues. Germline CDR1 is DFQATT and CDR2 is SNEGSKA (reference sequence).

The chain carries TRBV19 and TRBJ1-2; TCRdb calls TRBD1, which cannot be checked without DNA. Germline CDR1 LNHDA, CDR2 SQIVND (reference sequence). The CDR3 is 13 amino acids. The CDR3 region is CASILTGTYGYTF.

The rearrangement links TRBV12-5 to TRBJ2-1; without DNA, the TCRdb call of TRBD1 cannot be checked. CDR1 and CDR2 (germline): LGHNT, FRNRAP. The CDR3 length is 23 residues. CDR3 residues: CASGTSPFDPGQMRAGSIYEQFF.

The CDR3 protein is CASSYWGGPTDTQYF. V gene TRBV6-5 combines with J gene TRBJ2-3; TCRdb returns TRBD1, unconfirmable since there is no DNA. The CDR3 totals 15 residues. The V gene's germline CDR1 is MNHEY and CDR2 SVGAGI.

The chain couples TRBV20-1 to TRBJ2-7; the D call from TCRdb, TRBD2, cannot be confirmed without DNA. The CDR3 is 15 residues long. Looked up from germline, CDR1 is DFQATT and CDR2 is SNEGSKA (reference sequence). CDR3 residues: CSARDTSGRAAEQYF.

The rearrangement uses TRBV11-2 and TRBJ1-4; checking the TCRdb D call of TRBD1 is not possible without DNA. The CDR3 runs 15 residues. Germline values: CDR1 SGHAT, CDR2 FQNNGV. CDR3: CASSSTGSANEKLFF.

This rearrangement joins TRBV20-1 to TRBJ2-1; the D call from TCRdb, TRBD2, cannot be confirmed without DNA. The CDR3 loop spans 16 amino acids. Germline CDR1 reads DFQATT; CDR2 reads SNEGSKA (reference sequence). This CDR3 reads CSAPRGPGLLSNEQFF.

The CDR3 loop is CASSNRVSEDSPLHF. The chain recombines TRBV2 with TRBJ1-6; TCRdb lists TRBD1, though no DNA is available to test this call. CDR1 is SNHLY and CDR2 is FYNNEI in the germline V gene. The CDR3 is 15 amino acids.

The rearrangement joins TRBV28 to TRBJ2-3; TCRdb designates TRBD2, a call that cannot be tested without DNA. Looked up from germline, CDR1 is MDHEN and CDR2 is SYDVKM. This CDR3 region has 15 residues. The CDR3 is CASSKRGGGTDTQYF.

The V and J genes are TRBV7-9 and TRBJ2-2; TCRdb indicates TRBD2, and absent DNA this call remains unverified. CDR3 length: 17 amino acids. Per germline, CDR1 SEHNR and CDR2 FQNEAQ (reference sequence). CDR3 amino acids: CASSSITRSPNTGELFF.

This chain connects TRBV28 to TRBJ2-7; the D gene TCRdb calls, TRBD1, cannot be checked with no DNA. CDR1 and CDR2 (germline): MDHEN, SYDVKM. This CDR3 has 12 amino acids. CDR3 sequence: CASSPPRGEQYF.

The V and J genes are TRBV20-1 and TRBJ2-7; TCRdb's D call of TRBD1 is untestable without DNA. Germline CDR1 and CDR2: DFQATT and SNEGSKA (reference sequence). The CDR3 is made up of 16 amino acids. The CDR3 region is CSARELRLPGRDEQYF.

This chain links TRBV24-1 with TRBJ2-1. CDR3 length equals 16 residues. CDR1 KGHDR and CDR2 SFDVKD come from the germline V gene. This CDR3 reads CATSDSRAGVSNEQFF.

The rearrangement uses TRBV20-1 and TRBJ2-4. The CDR3 consists of 12 residues. Germline V gene data show CDR1 as DFQATT and CDR2 as SNEGSKA (reference sequence). The CDR3 reads CSARTEGNIQYF.

The chain uses TRBV7-2 and TRBJ1-6. The CDR3 contains 14 residues. CDR1 is SGHTA, CDR2 FQGNSA, per germline. The CDR3 sequence is CASSLALRGSPLHF.

The V gene is TRBV30, the J gene TRBJ2-2; TCRdb lists TRBD2, though no DNA is available to test this call. Germline V CDR1 and CDR2: GTSNPN, SVGIG (reference sequence). The CDR3 totals 17 residues. Here the CDR3 reads CAWTLKLGLGFTGELFF.

V gene TRBV28 combines with J gene TRBJ1-2; TCRdb indicates TRBD1, and absent DNA this call remains unverified. CDR3 size: 14 residues. Germline V gene lookup returns CDR1 MDHEN and CDR2 SYDVKM. The CDR3: CASSTISVPDGYTF.